This TCR beta chain was sequenced in a study of T cell repertoires in cytomegalovirus infection. Across the study: Both a matching HLA type and CMV infection were indicated by public TCR beta signatures.

The CDR3 consists of 15 residues. Per the germline V gene, CDR1 is SGDLS and CDR2 is YYNGEE. Trimming took 0 bases from V and 0 from J, leaving 4 bases between them. TCRdb reprocessed the reads with MiXCR, giving one entry per CDR3 protein. The data hold about 230,000 distinct CDR3 sequences, with approximately 22% observed a single time. Sequencing used CD8+ T cells from PBMCs. The receptor's source is a human donor in good health (CMV status not recorded). Some clones in this sample may be carry-over from other donors' samples. This chain connects TRBV9 to TRBJ2-6; no reliable D call. CDR3 region: CASSVGTSGANVLTF. The DNA of the CDR3 is TGTGCCAGCAGCGTAGGGACCTCTGGGGCCAACGTCCTGACTTTC.